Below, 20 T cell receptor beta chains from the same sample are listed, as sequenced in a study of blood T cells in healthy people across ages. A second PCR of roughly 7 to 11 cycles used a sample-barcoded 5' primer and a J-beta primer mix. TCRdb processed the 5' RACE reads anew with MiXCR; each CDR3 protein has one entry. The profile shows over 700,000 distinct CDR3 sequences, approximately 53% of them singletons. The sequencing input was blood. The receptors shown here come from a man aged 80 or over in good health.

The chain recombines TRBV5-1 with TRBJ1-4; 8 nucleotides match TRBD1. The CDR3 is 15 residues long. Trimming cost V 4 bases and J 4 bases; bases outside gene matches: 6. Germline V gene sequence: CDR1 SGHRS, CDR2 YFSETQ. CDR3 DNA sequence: TGCGCCAGCAGCGAGGGACAGGCCCTTAATGAAAAACTGTTTTTT. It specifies CASSEGQALNEKLFF. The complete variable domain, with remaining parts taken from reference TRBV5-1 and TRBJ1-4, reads KAGVTQTPRYLIKTRGQQVTLSCSPISGHRSVSWYQQTPGQGLQFLFEYFSETQRNKGNFPGRFSGRQFSNSRSEMNVSTLELGDSALYLCASSEGQALNEKLFFGSGTQLSVL.

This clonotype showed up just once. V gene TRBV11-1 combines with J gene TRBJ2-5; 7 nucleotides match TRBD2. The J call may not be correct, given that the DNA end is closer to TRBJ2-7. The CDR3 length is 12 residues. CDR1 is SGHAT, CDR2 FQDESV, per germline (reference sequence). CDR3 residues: CASTSGAGEQYF. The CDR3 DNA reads TGTGCCAGCACTAGCGGAGCGGGCGAGCAGTACTTC.

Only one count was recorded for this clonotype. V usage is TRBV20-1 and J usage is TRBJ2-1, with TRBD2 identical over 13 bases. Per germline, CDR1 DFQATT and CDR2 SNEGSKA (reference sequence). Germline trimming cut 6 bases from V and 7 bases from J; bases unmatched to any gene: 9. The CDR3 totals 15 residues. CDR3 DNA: TGCAGTGCGCCCGGGACTAGCGGGGAGGGGAATGAGCAGTTCTTC. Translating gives CSAPGTSGEGNEQFF.

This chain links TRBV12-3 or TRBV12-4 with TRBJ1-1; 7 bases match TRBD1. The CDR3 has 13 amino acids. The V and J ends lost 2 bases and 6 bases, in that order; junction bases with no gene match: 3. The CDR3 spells CASSLKGASEAFF. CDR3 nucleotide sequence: TGTGCCAGCAGTTTAAAGGGGGCTTCTGAAGCTTTCTTT.

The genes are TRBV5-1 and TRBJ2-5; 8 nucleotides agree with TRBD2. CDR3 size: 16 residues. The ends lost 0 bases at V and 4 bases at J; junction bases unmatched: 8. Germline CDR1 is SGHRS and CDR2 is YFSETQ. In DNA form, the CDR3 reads TGCGCCAGCAGCTTGGTCGGGACTAGTGGGAGAGAGACCCAGTACTTC. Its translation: CASSLVGTSGRETQYF.

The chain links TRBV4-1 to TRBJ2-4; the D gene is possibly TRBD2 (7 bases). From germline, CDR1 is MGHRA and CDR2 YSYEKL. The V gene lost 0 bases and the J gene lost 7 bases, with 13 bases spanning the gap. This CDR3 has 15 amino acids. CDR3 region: CASSQEEGGGNIQYF. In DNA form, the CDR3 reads TGCGCCAGCAGCCAAGAAGAGGGGGGAGGGAACATTCAGTACTTC.

CDR3 protein: CASSLGVVRDPEAFF. The CDR3 DNA follows: TGTGCCAGCAGCTTAGGGGTAGTCAGGGATCCTGAAGCTTTCTTT. V and J are TRBV7-2 and TRBJ1-1, with D perhaps TRBD1 (5 bases). The CDR3 runs 15 residues. The germline V gene has CDR1 SGHTA and CDR2 FQGNSA. V dropped 1 base and J dropped 6 bases, with 15 bases sitting between them.

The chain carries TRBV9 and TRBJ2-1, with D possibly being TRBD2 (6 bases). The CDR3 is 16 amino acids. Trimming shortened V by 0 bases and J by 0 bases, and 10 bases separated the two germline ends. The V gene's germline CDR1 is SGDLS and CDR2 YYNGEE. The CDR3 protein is CASSVVTGSSYNEQFF. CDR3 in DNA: TGTGCCAGCAGCGTAGTGACCGGGAGCTCCTACAATGAGCAGTTCTTC.

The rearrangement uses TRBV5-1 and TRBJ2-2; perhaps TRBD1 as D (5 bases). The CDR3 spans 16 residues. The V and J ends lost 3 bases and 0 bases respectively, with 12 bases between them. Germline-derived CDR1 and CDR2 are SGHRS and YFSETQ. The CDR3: CASSSTGDTNTGELFF. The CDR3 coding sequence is TGCGCCAGCAGCTCTACAGGTGATACGAACACCGGGGAGCTGTTTTTT.

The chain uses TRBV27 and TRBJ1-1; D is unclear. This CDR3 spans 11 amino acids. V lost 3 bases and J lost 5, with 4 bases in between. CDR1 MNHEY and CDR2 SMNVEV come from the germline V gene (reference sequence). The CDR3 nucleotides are TGTGCCAGCAGTTTTTATACTGAAGCTTTCTTT. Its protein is CASSFYTEAFF.

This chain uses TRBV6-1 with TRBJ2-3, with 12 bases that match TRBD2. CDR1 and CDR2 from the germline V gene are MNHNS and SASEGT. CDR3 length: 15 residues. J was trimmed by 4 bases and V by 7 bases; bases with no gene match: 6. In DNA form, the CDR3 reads TGTGCCAGCAAGACTAGCGGGAGTTTTTCAGATACGCAGTATTTT. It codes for CASKTSGSFSDTQYF.

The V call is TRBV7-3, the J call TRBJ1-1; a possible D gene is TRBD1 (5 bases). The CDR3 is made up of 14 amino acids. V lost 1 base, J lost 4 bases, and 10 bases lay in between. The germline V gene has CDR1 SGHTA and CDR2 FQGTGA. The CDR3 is CASSLKPGATEAFF. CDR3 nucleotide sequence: TGTGCCAGCAGCTTAAAGCCCGGGGCCACTGAAGCTTTCTTT.

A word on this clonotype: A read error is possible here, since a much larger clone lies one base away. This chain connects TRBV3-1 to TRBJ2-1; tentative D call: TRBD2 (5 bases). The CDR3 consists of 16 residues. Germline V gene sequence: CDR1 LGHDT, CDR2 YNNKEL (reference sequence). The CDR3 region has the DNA TGTGCCAGCAGCCAAATACGGGGAAGCTCCTGCAATGAGCAGTTCTTC. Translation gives CASSQIRGSSCNEQFF.

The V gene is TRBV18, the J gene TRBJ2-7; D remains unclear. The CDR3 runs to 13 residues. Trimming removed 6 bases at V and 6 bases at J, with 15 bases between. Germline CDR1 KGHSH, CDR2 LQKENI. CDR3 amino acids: CASSPTRSSEQYF. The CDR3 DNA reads TGTGCCAGCTCCCCTACGCGGAGTAGCGAGCAGTACTTC.

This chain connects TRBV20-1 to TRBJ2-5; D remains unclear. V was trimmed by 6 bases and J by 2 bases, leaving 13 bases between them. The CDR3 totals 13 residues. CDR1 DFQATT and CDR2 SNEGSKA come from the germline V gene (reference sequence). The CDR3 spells CSALGKAQETQYF. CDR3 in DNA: TGCAGTGCCCTGGGAAAGGCTCAAGAGACCCAGTACTTC.

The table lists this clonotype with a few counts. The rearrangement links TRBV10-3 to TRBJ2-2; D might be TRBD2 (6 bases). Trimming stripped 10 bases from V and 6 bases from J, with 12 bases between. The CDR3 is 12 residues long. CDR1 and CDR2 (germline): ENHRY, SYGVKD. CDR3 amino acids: CATIGGAGELFF. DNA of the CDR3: TGTGCCACCATTGGCGGGGCCGGGGAGCTGTTTTTT.

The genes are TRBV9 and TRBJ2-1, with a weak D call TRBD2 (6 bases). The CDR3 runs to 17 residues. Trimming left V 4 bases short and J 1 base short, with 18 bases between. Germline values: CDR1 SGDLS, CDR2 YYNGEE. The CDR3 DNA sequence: TGTGCCAGCAGCCCAACCCGCGCGGGGACGTCCTACAATGAGCAGTTCTTC. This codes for CASSPTRAGTSYNEQFF.

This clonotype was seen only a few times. CDR3 sequence: CASSQDLSRTYEQYF. The CDR3 DNA is TGTGCCAGCAGCCAAGATTTATCCAGAACGTACGAGCAGTACTTC. This chain links TRBV14 with TRBJ2-7; D gene unclear. The CDR3 runs to 15 residues. The V gene lost 0 bases and the J gene lost 4 bases, with 13 bases spanning the gap. In germline, CDR1 is SGHDN, CDR2 FVKESK.

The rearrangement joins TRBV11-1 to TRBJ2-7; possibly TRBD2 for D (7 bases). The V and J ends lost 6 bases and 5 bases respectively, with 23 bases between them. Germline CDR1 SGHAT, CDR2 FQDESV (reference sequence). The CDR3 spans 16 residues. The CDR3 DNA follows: TGTGCCAGCAGTCGCGCCCGGACGGGGGGCCGTAACGAGCAGTACTTC. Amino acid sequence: CASSRARTGGRNEQYF.

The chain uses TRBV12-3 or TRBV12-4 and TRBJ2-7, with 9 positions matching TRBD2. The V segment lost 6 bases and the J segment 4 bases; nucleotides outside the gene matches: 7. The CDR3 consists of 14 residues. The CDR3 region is CASRPSGTTYEQYF. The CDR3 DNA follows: TGTGCCAGCAGGCCTAGCGGGACAACTTACGAGCAGTACTTC.